One sample yielded the 27 T cell receptor beta chains listed below, sequenced in a study of T cell responses to AZD1222 COVID-19 vaccine. The assay was immunoSEQ multiplex PCR, and TCRdb's table has in-frame clones only and misses some. The sample consists of around 94,000 clones, 85% of them appearing once. The material was peripheral blood, obtained 28 days after the second AZD1222 dose. The receptor set was obtained from an adult who received the AZD1222 COVID-19 vaccine.

In its sample, this clone was seen a few times. The genes are TRBV2 and TRBJ2-1, with TRBD2 identical over 11 bases. This CDR3 has 15 residues. The trim removed 9 bases at V and 4 bases at J, leaving 8 bases unmatched. Germline V gene data show CDR1 as SNHLY and CDR2 as FYNNEI. CDR3 region: CARDASGGPYNEQFF. The CDR3 coding sequence is TGTGCCAGAGACGCTAGCGGGGGGCCGTACAATGAGCAGTTCTTC.

The rearrangement joins TRBV6-5 to TRBJ2-7, with D perhaps TRBD2 (6 bases). Trimming shortened V by 4 bases and J by 6 bases, and 10 bases separated the two germline ends. The CDR3 has 12 amino acids. Per germline, CDR1 MNHEY and CDR2 SVGAGI. CDR3 coding DNA: TGTGCCAGCAGTTTTATGCGGGGCGAGCAGTACTTC. As protein: CASSFMRGEQYF.

This clone appeared once. V and J are TRBV4-3 and TRBJ2-7; D might be TRBD1 or TRBD2, each matching 5 bases. This CDR3 has 15 residues. Germline assignment: CDR1 LGHNA and CDR2 YSLEER. The V end was cut by 0 bases, the J end by 6 bases, with 15 bases between. The CDR3 loop reads CASSQDVGTWGEQYF. CDR3 in DNA: TGCGCCAGCAGCCAAGATGTCGGGACCTGGGGCGAGCAGTACTTC.

This rearrangement joins TRBV5-4 to TRBJ2-7; 7 bases align to TRBD2. The CDR3 extends over 16 amino acids. Germline-derived CDR1 and CDR2 are SGHNT and YYREEE (reference sequence). The junction had 17 bases not matched to a gene; V was cut back by 4 bases and J by 7 bases. CDR3 protein: CASSAQTGRYGGEQYF. The CDR3 nucleotides are TGTGCCAGCAGCGCTCAGACGGGACGATACGGGGGGGAGCAGTACTTC.

The DNA of the CDR3 is TGTGCCAGCAGCCGAGCCACGACCCTGGGGACCGGGGAGCTGTTTTTT. This gives the protein CASSRATTLGTGELFF. The chain carries TRBV4-2 and TRBJ2-2; no clear D. V was clipped by 4 bases and J by 5 bases, with 17 bases between them. Germline CDR1 and CDR2: LGHNA and YNFKEQ. The CDR3 runs to 16 residues.

V usage is TRBV5-6 and J usage is TRBJ1-1, with 7 bases aligning to TRBD1. The junction had 6 bases not matched to a gene; V was cut back by 4 bases and J by 6 bases. Germline V lookup: CDR1 SGHDT, CDR2 YYEEEE. This CDR3 is 13 amino acids long. The CDR3 sequence is CASSPDTGAEAFF. CDR3 nucleotides: TGTGCCAGCAGCCCGGACACAGGGGCTGAAGCTTTCTTT. Combining the CDR3 with reference TRBV5-6 and TRBJ1-1 gives the whole variable domain DAGVTQSPTHLIKTRGQQVTLRCSPKSGHDTVSWYQQALGQGPQFIFQYYEEEERQRGNFPDRFSGHQFPNYSSELNVNALLLGDSALYLCASSPDTGAEAFFGQGTRLTVV.

The chain has TRBV7-2 and TRBJ2-1, with TRBD2 matching over 11 bases. Germline V lookup: CDR1 SGHTA, CDR2 FQGNSA. The V and J ends lost 2 bases and 3 bases, in that order; junction bases with no gene match: 3. The CDR3 covers 16 residues. CDR3 loop: CASSLTSGSIYNEQFF. The CDR3 nucleotides are TGTGCCAGCAGCTTAACTAGCGGGAGTATCTACAATGAGCAGTTCTTC.

CDR3 protein: CASSRTLNTEAFF. The DNA for the CDR3 is TGTGCCAGCAGCCGGACACTGAACACTGAAGCTTTCTTT. V gene TRBV7-3 combines with J gene TRBJ1-1, with D possibly TRBD1 on 5 matching bases. This CDR3 is 13 amino acids long. The germline V gene encodes CDR1 SGHTA and CDR2 FQGTGA. V gave up 5 bases and J gave up 0 bases, with 7 bases separating them.

A single count supports this clone. The rearrangement links TRBV15 to TRBJ1-1, with TRBD1 as a possible D gene (5 bases). There are 18 residues in the CDR3. In germline, CDR1 is LNHNV, CDR2 YYDKDF (reference sequence). V dropped 5 bases and J dropped 4 bases, with 26 bases sitting between them. This chain's CDR3 is CATSSRGGARTSGTEAFF. The CDR3 DNA reads as TGTGCCACCAGCTCAAGGGGAGGGGCGAGGACCTCGGGCACTGAAGCTTTCTTT.

The V call is TRBV12-3 or TRBV12-4, the J call TRBJ1-1, with D uncertain. The germline V and J ends were trimmed by 7 bases and 6 bases, with 15 bases remaining between them. The CDR3 is 13 residues long. The CDR3 nucleotides are TGTGCCAGCACCCCTGGGATGGAGGCTGAAGCTTTCTTT. It codes for CASTPGMEAEAFF.

This rearrangement joins TRBV28 to TRBJ2-7; D call uncertain. Trimming stripped 2 bases from V and 10 bases from J, with 12 bases between. Germline V gene sequence: CDR1 MDHEN, CDR2 SYDVKM. This CDR3 is built from 12 residues. CDR3 nucleotide sequence: TGTGCCAGCAGTTTACAACGGACGGGCCAGTACTTC. The encoded protein is CASSLQRTGQYF.

This clone was found a few times. The gene calls are TRBV2 and TRBJ2-2, with D possibly called TRBD1 or TRBD2 (5 bases each). In germline, CDR1 is SNHLY, CDR2 FYNNEI. Between the trimmed V and J ends, which lost 7 bases and 4 bases, there was a span of 13 bases. The CDR3 has 14 residues. CDR3: CASKPQGPTGELFF. The CDR3 DNA reads TGTGCCAGCAAACCGCAGGGACCCACCGGGGAGCTGTTTTTT.

This chain links TRBV4-1 with TRBJ2-2; D possibly matches TRBD1 or TRBD2 (5 bases each). The V end lost 0 bases, the J end lost 5 bases, and 7 bases lay between the germline ends. There are 14 residues in the CDR3. The germline CDR1 and CDR2 sequences are MGHRA and YSYEKL. CDR3 in DNA: TGCGCCAGCAGCCAAGATGAGGGGACCGGGGAGCTGTTTTTT. Protein: CASSQDEGTGELFF.

The chain joins TRBV29-1 to TRBJ1-1, with D hard to call. V lost 5 bases, J lost 2 bases, and 21 bases lay in between. CDR1 and CDR2 (germline): SQVTM, ANQGSEA. The CDR3 is 16 residues long. The CDR3 region is CSVKPRLRQSNTEAFF. The CDR3 DNA is TGCAGCGTTAAACCCCGCCTCCGGCAGTCAAACACTGAAGCTTTCTTT.

This clone was counted between two and nine times. The CDR3 nucleotides read TGTGCCAGCAGCTTGGGAGCGGGAGAAGAGACCCAGTACTTC. As protein: CASSLGAGEETQYF. J is TRBJ2-5 and V is TRBV28, with 8 nucleotides matching TRBD2. Trimming at V came to 6 bases and at J to 3 bases, leaving 6 bases not matched to a gene. The germline gives CDR1 MDHEN, CDR2 SYDVKM. CDR3 length equals 14 residues.

This clone is labeled medium-sized. The chain couples TRBV18 to TRBJ2-1; 9 nucleotides agree with TRBD1. Trimming at V came to 4 bases and at J to 9 bases, leaving 4 bases not matched to a gene. This CDR3 is built from 13 residues. The germline V gene encodes CDR1 KGHSH and CDR2 LQKENI. CDR3 loop: CASSRDRDGEQFF. DNA of the CDR3: TGTGCCAGCTCACGGGACAGGGACGGTGAGCAGTTCTTC.

The chain links TRBV4-1 to TRBJ1-5; tentative D call: TRBD1 (5 bases). The germline V and J ends were trimmed by 3 bases and 0 bases, with 9 bases remaining between them. CDR3 size: 15 residues. Per the germline V gene, CDR1 is MGHRA and CDR2 is YSYEKL. CDR3 region: CASSQGTHSNQPQHF. The CDR3 bases are TGCGCCAGCAGCCAGGGGACCCATAGCAATCAGCCCCAGCATTTT.

The gene calls are TRBV7-9 and TRBJ2-5; the D gene is possibly TRBD2 (6 bases). This CDR3 comprises 15 residues. The germline V gene encodes CDR1 SEHNR and CDR2 FQNEAQ (reference sequence). V lost 5 bases and J 1 base, leaving 14 bases between the germline ends. The CDR3 sequence is CASSAVSSAQETQYF. CDR3 bases: TGTGCCAGCAGCGCCGTCTCTAGCGCCCAAGAGACCCAGTACTTC.

The chain carries TRBV5-1 and TRBJ2-3; 8 bases are shared with TRBD1. The CDR3 sequence is 13 residues long. CDR1 and CDR2 (germline): SGHRS, YFSETQ. J was trimmed by 1 base and V by 6 bases; bases with no gene match: 1. The CDR3 DNA follows: TGCGCCAGCAAGGGACAGGGCACAGATACGCAGTATTTT. As protein: CASKGQGTDTQYF.

V is TRBV7-2 and J is TRBJ2-6; D may be TRBD1 (6 bases). Trimming took 5 bases from V and 3 from J, leaving 11 bases between them. The CDR3 has 15 amino acids. Looked up from germline, CDR1 is SGHTA and CDR2 is FQGNSA. This chain's CDR3 is CASSGRGGGANVLTF. DNA for the CDR3: TGTGCCAGCAGCGGCAGGGGTGGTGGGGCCAACGTCCTGACTTTC.

This chain joins TRBV7-2 and TRBJ2-5, with D perhaps being TRBD1 or TRBD2 (6 bases each). Per the germline V gene, CDR1 is SGHTA and CDR2 is FQGNSA. V was cut by 1 base and J by 5 bases, with 14 bases left in between. The CDR3 has 15 residues. CDR3 DNA sequence: TGTGCCAGCAGCTTAGATATCGGGGGCGGGGAGACCCAGTACTTC. Protein sequence: CASSLDIGGGETQYF.

This rearrangement joins TRBV2 to TRBJ1-4; 7 bases are shared with TRBD1. The CDR3 totals 14 residues. The V and J ends lost 3 bases and 6 bases, in that order; junction bases with no gene match: 4. Germline V gene lookup returns CDR1 SNHLY and CDR2 FYNNEI. The CDR3 bases are TGTGCCAGCAGTGAGGGCAGGGGGGATGAAAAACTGTTTTTT. It encodes CASSEGRGDEKLFF.

This chain uses TRBV3-1 (or the pseudogene TRBV3-2) with TRBJ2-1; TRBD1 agrees at 10 bases. The J segment lost 8 bases and the V segment lost 3 bases, leaving 4 bases of the junction unmatched. The germline V gene has CDR1 LGHDT and CDR2 YNNKEL (reference sequence). The CDR3 loop spans 14 amino acids. This chain's CDR3 is CASSQGQGSHEQFF. Here the CDR3 DNA reads TGTGCCAGCAGCCAGGGACAGGGGAGCCATGAGCAGTTCTTC.

V gene TRBV2 combines with J gene TRBJ1-2; D is unclear. Trimming left V 4 bases short and J 1 base short, with 7 bases between. Germline V CDR1 and CDR2: SNHLY, FYNNEI. The CDR3 has 13 amino acids. The DNA of the CDR3 is TGTGCCAGCAGTGTTAACAGTAACTATGGCTACACCTTC. This translates into CASSVNSNYGYTF.

The chain joins TRBV5-8 to TRBJ2-2; D is perhaps TRBD1 (6 bases). The germline V gene encodes CDR1 SGHTS and CDR2 YDEGEE. The CDR3 covers 17 residues. Trimming pared 3 bases from V and 0 bases from J, leaving 15 bases between. CDR3 in amino acids: CASSSQDRRANTGELFF. CDR3 nucleotide sequence: TGTGCCAGCAGCTCCCAGGACAGAAGAGCGAACACCGGGGAGCTGTTTTTT.

This clone was recorded at least ten times. The chain couples TRBV5-4 to TRBJ1-2; D might be TRBD1 (5 bases). The CDR3 runs 15 residues. The germline gives CDR1 SGHNT, CDR2 YYREEE (reference sequence). V dropped 0 bases and J dropped 8 bases, with 17 bases sitting between them. CDR3 bases: TGTGCCAGCAGCTTGGCCACGGACGGGGCCGCCGGCTACACCTTC. Residues: CASSLATDGAAGYTF.

The chain links TRBV19 to TRBJ1-2, with TRBD1 as a possible D gene (6 bases). V lost 7 bases, J lost 8 bases, and 14 bases lay in between. The CDR3 has 12 amino acids. The V gene's germline CDR1 is LNHDA and CDR2 SQIVND (reference sequence). CDR3 sequence: CASNVQGAGYTF. The DNA for the CDR3 is TGTGCCAGTAACGTACAGGGCGCAGGCTACACCTTC.